The rows below give T cell receptor beta chains drawn from one sample of a study of blood T cell repertoires in COVID-19. Clones were sequenced by immunoSEQ multiplex PCR, and TCRdb holds only the in-frame ones, with some missing. The sample carries about 76,000 clones, roughly 80% recorded once. Sequences were obtained from peripheral blood. The receptors here all came from a woman in her sixties with acute or convalescent COVID-19. The CDR3 runs from the conserved cysteine through the conserved F or W. D genes are given only for firm matches. The size entry is marked missing in some rows and otherwise reads once, few, many or a size class.

D gene | J gene | V gene | clone size | CDR3 protein | CDR3 DNA
- | TRBJ1-5 | TRBV30 | - | CALQRSGRNQPQHF | TGTGCCTTGCAGCGGTCGGGTCGCAATCAGCCCCAGCATTTT
TRBD1 | TRBJ1-3 | TRBV4-2 | few | CASSRTQGEESNWSGNTIYF | TGTGCCAGCAGCCGGACTCAGGGGGAAGAGAGTAATTGGTCTGGAAACACCATATATTTT
- | TRBJ1-2 | TRBV5-3 | - | CARSLVHRANYGYTF | TGTGCCAGAAGCTTGGTTCACAGGGCAAACTATGGCTACACCTTC
- | TRBJ2-1 | TRBV2 | - | CASSDPGAPSYNEQFF | TGTGCCAGCAGTGACCCGGGAGCTCCATCCTACAATGAGCAGTTCTTC
- | TRBJ2-1 | TRBV3-1/TRBV3-2 | - | CASSLSNTVNEQFF | TGTGCCAGCAGCCTAAGTAATACTGTCAATGAGCAGTTCTTC
- | TRBJ2-5 | TRBV30 | - | CAWSGQGGKTQYF | TGTGCCTGGAGTGGACAGGGCGGGAAGACCCAGTACTTC
TRBD1 | TRBJ2-3 | TRBV24-1 | - | CATSGISQLPVTGSTDTQYF | TGTGCCACCAGTGGGATTTCGCAACTGCCGGTGACAGGGAGCACAGATACGCAGTATTTT
TRBD1 | TRBJ2-1 | TRBV29-1 | - | CSVNRGVSSYNEQFF | TGCAGCGTTAACAGGGGCGTGAGCTCCTACAATGAGCAGTTCTTC
- | TRBJ1-2 | TRBV24-1 | - | CAVERQLYGYTF | TGTGCCGTGGAGAGACAGCTCTATGGCTACACCTTC
TRBD2 | TRBJ2-4 | TRBV24-1 | - | CAPGGTKNIQYF | TGTGCCCCGGGGGGTACCAAAAACATTCAGTACTTC
- | TRBJ1-5 | TRBV5-5 | - | CASSLRMAGNQPQHF | TGTGCCAGCAGCCTCCGGATGGCGGGCAATCAGCCCCAGCATTTT
- | TRBJ1-6 | TRBV4-1 | - | CASSQEGGGRSPLHF | TGCGCCAGCAGCCAAGAAGGGGGGGGGAGGTCACCCCTCCACTTT
TRBD1 | TRBJ2-1 | TRBV7-9 | - | CASSLDRGTYNEQFF | TGTGCCAGCAGCTTAGACAGGGGCACATACAATGAGCAGTTCTTC
- | TRBJ2-5 | TRBV5-4 | - | CASSFPGQLQETQYF | TGTGCCAGCAGCTTCCCTGGACAGCTTCAAGAGACCCAGTACTTC
- | TRBJ2-7 | TRBV9 | - | CASSVQALSYEQYF | TGTGCCAGCAGCGTACAGGCGTTATCCTACGAGCAGTACTTC
- | TRBJ1-4 | TRBV5-1 | - | CASSLQVEGSGEKLFF | TGCGCCAGCAGCTTGCAGGTTGAGGGATCGGGGGAAAAACTGTTTTTT
- | TRBJ2-1 | TRBV4-1 | many | CASSQEGGGWGNEQFF | TGCGCCAGCAGCCAAGAGGGCGGGGGCTGGGGGAATGAGCAGTTCTTC
- | TRBJ2-5 | TRBV5-1 | - | CASRTVEETQYF | TGCGCCAGCAGGACAGTCGAGGAGACCCAGTACTTC
TRBD1 | TRBJ1-1 | TRBV18 | - | CASSPQLTGGMNTEAFF | TGTGCCAGCTCACCACAATTAACAGGGGGAATGAACACTGAAGCTTTCTTT
- | TRBJ1-4 | TRBV27 | - | CASSFAGANEKLFF | TGTGCCAGCAGTTTCGCAGGGGCGAATGAAAAACTGTTTTTT
- | TRBJ2-1 | TRBV21-1 | - | CASSKKMGPGTVIF | TGTGCCAGCAGCAAAAAAATGGGTCCCGGGACAGTAATCTTC
- | TRBJ2-7 | TRBV12-3/TRBV12-4 | once | CASSQNYEQYF | TGTGCCAGCAGTCAGAACTACGAGCAGTACTTC
TRBD2 | TRBJ2-1 | TRBV3-1/TRBV3-2 | - | CASSRSIAGALNEQFF | TGTGCCAGCAGCCGATCGATAGCGGGGGCCCTCAATGAGCAGTTCTTC
- | TRBJ1-6 | TRBV28 | - | CASSRSSYNSPLHF | TGTGCCAGCAGCCGTAGCTCCTATAATTCACCCCTCCACTTT
- | TRBJ1-4 | TRBV15 | - | CATSKRVTTNEKLFF | TGTGCCACCAGCAAACGAGTAACAACTAATGAAAAACTGTTTTTT
- | TRBJ2-2 | TRBV5-1 | - | CASSRTDFPDSSPGELFF | TGCGCCAGCAGCCGGACGGATTTCCCGGACAGCTCCCCCGGGGAGCTGTTTTTT
TRBD1 | TRBJ2-1 | TRBV7-3 | - | CASSPGQGVGNEQFF | TGTGCCAGCAGCCCCGGACAGGGGGTTGGCAATGAGCAGTTCTTC
TRBD1 | TRBJ2-1 | TRBV7-3 | - | CASSSPEDRRNEQFF | TGTGCCAGCAGCTCTCCTGAGGACAGGCGCAATGAGCAGTTCTTC
TRBD2 | TRBJ2-5 | TRBV6-5 | - | CASSYSSGGETQYF | TGTGCCAGCAGTTACTCGTCGGGGGGGGAGACCCAGTACTTC
TRBD1 | TRBJ1-5 | TRBV30 | few | CACGTADQPQHF | TGTGCCTGTGGGACAGCAGATCAGCCCCAGCATTTT
- | TRBJ2-2 | TRBV30 | - | CAWSVLPGMGPGELFF | TGTGCCTGGAGTGTACTTCCCGGGATGGGCCCCGGGGAGCTGTTTTTT
- | TRBJ2-3 | TRBV10-3 | - | CAISGRGAGHLTDTQYF | TGTGCCATCAGTGGCAGGGGAGCAGGACACCTCACAGATACGCAGTATTTT
TRBD1 | TRBJ1-2 | TRBV5-1 | - | CASSPSRDRGRIGGYTF | TGCGCCAGCAGCCCCTCCCGGGACAGGGGGCGCATTGGTGGCTACACCTTC
TRBD1 | TRBJ1-5 | TRBV2 | few | CASRLSGTGKQPQHF | TGTGCCAGCAGGCTTTCCGGGACAGGGAAGCAGCCCCAGCATTTT
- | TRBJ2-1 | TRBV20-1 | - | CSAESNEQFF | TGCAGTGCCGAGTCCAATGAGCAGTTCTTC